This record covers a single TCR beta chain. A read error may be the cause here, since a much bigger clone is one base away. This sample's time point: persistent/refractory GD, antithyroid drugs over 5 years with positive TRAb. Preparation of the TCR library used RNA extracted from PBMCs. The V and J ends lost 7 bases and 9 bases, in that order; junction bases with no gene match: 12. Germline values: CDR1 MDHEN, CDR2 SYDVKM. The CDR3 consists of 14 residues. These data belong to a study of regulatory T cells in long-lasting Graves disease. For TCR beta, libraries came from iRepertoire HTBI primers and Arm-PCR of CDR3 regions. In the study's own analysis: Sample data revealed approximately 60 TRBV and under 15 TRBJ segments. TCRdb redid the calling of the multiplex PCR reads with MiXCR, one entry per CDR3 protein. TCRdb's processing, not the authors', yielded these V and J calls. The sample has approximately 290,000 distinct CDR3 sequences, 22% seen once.

The specimen was peripheral blood mononuclear cells (PBMCs), collected when the disease was refractory, from a patient treated with antithyroid drugs. The V and J genes are TRBV28 and TRBJ1-3; TRBD1 matches at 7 bases. The TCR was taken from a female donor with Graves disease. In nucleotides, the CDR3 is TGTGCCAGCATTCCCAGGACAGGACGGAGCACCATATATTTT. Amino acids: CASIPRTGRSTIYF. Full variable domain (remainder filled in from reference TRBV28 and TRBJ1-3): DVKVTQSSRYLVKRTGEKVFLECVQDMDHENMFWYRQDPGLGLRLIYFSYDVKMKEKGDIPEGYSVSREKKERFSLILESASTNQTSMYLCASIPRTGRSTIYFGEGSWLTVV.